Listed below are T cell receptor beta chains from one sample, sequenced in a study of T cell responses to AZD1222 COVID-19 vaccine. TCRdb keeps only in-frame clones here, not all; method: immunoSEQ multiplex PCR. The sample shows some 180,000 clones, 80% to 95% of them seen only once. The sample consisted of peripheral blood, taken on day 0 of AZD1222 vaccination. The receptors stem from an adult in good health. The CDR3 runs from the conserved cysteine through the conserved F or W. D genes are given only for firm matches. Clone size is stated in some rows and not others, as once, few, many or a class when expanded.

j_gene	abundance	v_gene	d_gene	CDR3aa	CDR3nt
TRBJ2-7	NA	TRBV10-3	NA	CAISSNSYEQYF	TGTGCCATCAGTAGTAACTCCTACGAGCAGTACTTC
TRBJ2-7	NA	TRBV7-7	TRBD1	CASSHVSTGAAGEQYF	TGTGCTAGCAGTCATGTGTCGACAGGGGCCGCAGGGGAGCAGTACTTC
TRBJ2-1	NA	TRBV27	NA	CASSLYLYSSYNEQFF	TGTGCCAGCAGTTTATATCTGTATTCCTCCTACAATGAGCAGTTCTTC
TRBJ1-1	NA	TRBV18	NA	CASSPRQADTEAFF	TGTGCCAGCTCACCAAGACAGGCTGACACTGAAGCTTTCTTT
TRBJ2-1	NA	TRBV7-3	TRBD2	CASSQLGLADDNEQFF	TGTGCCAGCAGCCAATTGGGGCTAGCGGATGACAATGAGCAGTTCTTC
TRBJ1-3	once	TRBV7-2	NA	CASSSASRHGNTIYF	TGTGCCAGCAGCTCTGCTTCCCGGCATGGAAACACCATATATTTT
TRBJ2-5	NA	TRBV5-6	NA	CASSGGGGKETQYF	TGTGCCAGCAGCGGGGGGGGCGGAAAAGAGACCCAGTACTTC
TRBJ2-1	NA	TRBV12-2	NA	CASRLGVGGLRNEQFF	TGTGCAAGTCGCTTAGGGGTGGGAGGGCTTAGGAATGAGCAGTTCTTC
TRBJ1-2	NA	TRBV4-2	NA	CASSQVQSNYGYTF	TGTGCCAGCAGCCAAGTCCAGTCTAACTATGGCTACACCTTC
TRBJ2-7	NA	TRBV7-9	TRBD1	CASSSRDRSSYEQYF	TGTGCCAGCAGCTCTCGGGACAGGAGCTCCTACGAGCAGTACTTC
TRBJ1-2	once	TRBV9	NA	CASSADSWTGRYTF	TGTGCCAGCAGCGCCGACTCCTGGACGGGACGCTACACCTTC
TRBJ1-1	NA	TRBV19	TRBD1	CASSNPPGTGPEAFF	TGTGCCAGTAGTAACCCCCCCGGGACAGGGCCTGAAGCTTTCTTT
TRBJ1-6	NA	TRBV27	TRBD1	CASVDIGTGYYNSPLHF	TGTGCCAGCGTCGATATAGGGACAGGATACTATAATTCACCCCTCCACTTT
TRBJ2-7	NA	TRBV19	NA	CASSIAGTSSYEQYF	TGTGCCAGTAGTATAGCGGGCACCAGCTCCTACGAGCAGTACTTC
TRBJ1-1	once	TRBV12-5	NA	CASGFRRGDGAFF	TGTGCTAGTGGTTTCAGACGAGGAGATGGAGCTTTCTTT
TRBJ1-2	NA	TRBV2	NA	CASSEAWANYGYTF	TGTGCCAGCAGTGAAGCGTGGGCTAACTATGGCTACACCTTC
TRBJ2-2	NA	TRBV5-1	TRBD1	CASSSGQLTGELFF	TGCGCCAGCAGCTCGGGACAGCTAACCGGGGAGCTGTTTTTT
TRBJ2-2	NA	TRBV7-8	TRBD2	CASSLAGGYTGELFF	TGTGCCAGCAGCTTAGCGGGGGGGTACACCGGGGAGCTGTTTTTT
TRBJ2-1	once	TRBV19	NA	CASSSQGGPYEQFF	TGTGCCAGTAGTAGTCAGGGCGGTCCCTATGAGCAGTTCTTC
TRBJ2-7	NA	TRBV3-1/TRBV3-2	NA	CASSLSALPYEQYF	TGTGCCAGCAGCCTTAGCGCCCTCCCCTACGAGCAGTACTTC
TRBJ2-2	NA	TRBV27	NA	CASSQSAGVTGELFF	TGTGCCAGCAGTCAGTCGGCAGGGGTCACCGGGGAGCTGTTTTTT
TRBJ1-5	NA	TRBV7-2	NA	CASSLVGGASNQPQHF	TGTGCCAGCAGCTTAGTAGGGGGGGCTAGCAATCAGCCCCAGCATTTT